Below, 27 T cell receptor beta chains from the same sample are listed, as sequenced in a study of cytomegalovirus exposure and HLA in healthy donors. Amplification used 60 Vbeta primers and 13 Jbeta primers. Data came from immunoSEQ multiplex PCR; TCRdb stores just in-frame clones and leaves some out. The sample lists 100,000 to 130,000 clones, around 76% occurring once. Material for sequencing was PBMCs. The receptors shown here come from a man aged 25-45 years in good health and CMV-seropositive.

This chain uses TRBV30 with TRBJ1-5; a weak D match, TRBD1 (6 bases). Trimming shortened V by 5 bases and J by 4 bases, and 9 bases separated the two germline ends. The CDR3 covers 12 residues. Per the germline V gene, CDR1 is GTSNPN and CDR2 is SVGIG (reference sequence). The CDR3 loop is CAWDRWNQPQHF. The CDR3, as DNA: TGTGCCTGGGACAGGTGGAATCAGCCCCAGCATTTT.

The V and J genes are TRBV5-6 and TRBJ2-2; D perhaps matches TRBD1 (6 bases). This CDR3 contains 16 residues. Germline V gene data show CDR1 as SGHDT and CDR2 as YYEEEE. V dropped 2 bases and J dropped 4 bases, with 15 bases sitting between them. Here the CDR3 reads CASSFAEEGGTGELFF. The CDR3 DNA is TGTGCCAGCAGCTTTGCGGAAGAAGGGGGCACCGGGGAGCTGTTTTTT.

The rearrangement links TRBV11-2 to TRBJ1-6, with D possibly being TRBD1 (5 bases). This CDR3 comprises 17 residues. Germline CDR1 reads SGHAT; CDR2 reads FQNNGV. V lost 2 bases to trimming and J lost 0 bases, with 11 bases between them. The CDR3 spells CASSLRRQGSYNSPLHF. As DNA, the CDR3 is TGTGCCAGCAGCTTAAGGCGGCAGGGCTCCTATAATTCACCCCTCCACTTT.

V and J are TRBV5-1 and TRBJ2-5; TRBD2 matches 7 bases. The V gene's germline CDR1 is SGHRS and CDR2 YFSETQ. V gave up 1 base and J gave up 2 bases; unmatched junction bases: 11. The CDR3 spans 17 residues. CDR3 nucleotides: TGCGCCAGCAGCTTGAGGTTCCAGCGGGGAATGCAAGAGACCCAGTACTTC. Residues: CASSLRFQRGMQETQYF. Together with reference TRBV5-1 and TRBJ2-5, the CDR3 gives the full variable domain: KAGVTQTPRYLIKTRGQQVTLSCSPISGHRSVSWYQQTPGQGLQFLFEYFSETQRNKGNFPGRFSGRQFSNSRSEMNVSTLELGDSALYLCASSLRFQRGMQETQYFGPGTRLLVL.

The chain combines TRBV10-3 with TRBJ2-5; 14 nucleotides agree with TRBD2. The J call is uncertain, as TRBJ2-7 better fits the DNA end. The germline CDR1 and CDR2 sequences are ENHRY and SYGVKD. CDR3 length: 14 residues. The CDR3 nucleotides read TGTGCCATCAGCGGACTAGCGGGGGGAGACGAGCAGTACTTC. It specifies CAISGLAGGDEQYF.

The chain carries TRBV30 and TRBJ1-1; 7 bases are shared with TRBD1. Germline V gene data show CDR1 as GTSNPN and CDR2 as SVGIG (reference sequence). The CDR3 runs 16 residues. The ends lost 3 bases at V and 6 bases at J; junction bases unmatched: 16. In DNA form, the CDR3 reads TGTGCCTGGAGCGCAGGGGGGTGGCAGGGTGGCGCTGAAGCTTTCTTT. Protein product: CAWSAGGWQGGAEAFF.

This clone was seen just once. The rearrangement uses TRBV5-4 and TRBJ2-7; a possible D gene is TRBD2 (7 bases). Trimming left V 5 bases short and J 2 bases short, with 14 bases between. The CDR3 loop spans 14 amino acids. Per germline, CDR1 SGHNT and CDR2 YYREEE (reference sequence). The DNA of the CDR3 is TGTGCCAGCAGATTGTCGGGGGGCGCCTACGAGCAGTACTTC. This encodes CASRLSGGAYEQYF.

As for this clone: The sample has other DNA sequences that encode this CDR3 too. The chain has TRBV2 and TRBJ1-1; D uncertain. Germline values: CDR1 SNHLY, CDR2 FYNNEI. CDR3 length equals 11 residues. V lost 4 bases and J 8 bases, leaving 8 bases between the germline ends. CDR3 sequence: CASSAGGEAFF. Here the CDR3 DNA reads TGTGCCAGCAGTGCGGGAGGGGAAGCTTTCTTT.

In DNA, the CDR3 is TGTGCCATCAGTACCGGGACAGACGCTGAAAAACTGTTTTTT. Residues: CAISTGTDAEKLFF. The chain recombines TRBV10-3 with TRBJ1-4; 7 bases line up with TRBD1. The CDR3 has 14 amino acids. Per the germline V gene, CDR1 is ENHRY and CDR2 is SYGVKD. The trim removed 5 bases at V and 7 bases at J, leaving 7 bases unmatched.

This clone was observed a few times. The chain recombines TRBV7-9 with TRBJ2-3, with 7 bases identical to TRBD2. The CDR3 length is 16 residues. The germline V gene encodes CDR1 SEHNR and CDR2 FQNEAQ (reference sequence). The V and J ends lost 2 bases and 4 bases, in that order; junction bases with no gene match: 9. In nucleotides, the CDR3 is TGTGCCAGCAGCTTACTGCCCGCGGGGGAAGCAGATACGCAGTATTTT. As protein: CASSLLPAGEADTQYF.

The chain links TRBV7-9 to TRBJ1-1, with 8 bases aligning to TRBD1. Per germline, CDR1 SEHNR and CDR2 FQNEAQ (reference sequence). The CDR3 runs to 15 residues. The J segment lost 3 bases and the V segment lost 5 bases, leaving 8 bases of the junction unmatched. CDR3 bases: TGTGCCAGCAGCACCGGACAGGGTCTTGACACTGAAGCTTTCTTT. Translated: CASSTGQGLDTEAFF.

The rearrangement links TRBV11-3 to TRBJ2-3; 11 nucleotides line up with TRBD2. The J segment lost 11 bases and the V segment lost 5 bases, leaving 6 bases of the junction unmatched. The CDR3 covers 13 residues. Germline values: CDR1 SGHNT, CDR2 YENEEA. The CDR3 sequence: CASSPRLAGQQYF. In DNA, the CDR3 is TGTGCCAGCAGCCCGCGACTAGCGGGGCAGCAGTATTTT.

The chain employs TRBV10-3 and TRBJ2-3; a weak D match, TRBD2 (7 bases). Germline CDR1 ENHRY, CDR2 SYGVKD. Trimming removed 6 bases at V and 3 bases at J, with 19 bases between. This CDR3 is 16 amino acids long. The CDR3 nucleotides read TGTGCCATCAGGGTCGGGGGGCTGCGAGGAACAGATACGCAGTATTTT. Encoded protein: CAIRVGGLRGTDTQYF.

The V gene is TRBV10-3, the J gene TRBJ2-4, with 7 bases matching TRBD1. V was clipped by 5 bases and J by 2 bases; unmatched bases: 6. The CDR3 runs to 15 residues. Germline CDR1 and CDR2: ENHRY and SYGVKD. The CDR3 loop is CAISRDRMSKNIQYF. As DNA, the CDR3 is TGTGCCATCAGTCGGGACAGAATGTCCAAAAACATTCAGTACTTC.

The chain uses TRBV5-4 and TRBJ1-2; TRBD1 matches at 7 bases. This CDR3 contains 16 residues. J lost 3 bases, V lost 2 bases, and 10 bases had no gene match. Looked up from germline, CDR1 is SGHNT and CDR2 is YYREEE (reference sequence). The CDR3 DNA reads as TGTGCCAGCAGCTTCTCCCGGGACAGACGGCACTATGGCTACACCTTC. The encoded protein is CASSFSRDRRHYGYTF.

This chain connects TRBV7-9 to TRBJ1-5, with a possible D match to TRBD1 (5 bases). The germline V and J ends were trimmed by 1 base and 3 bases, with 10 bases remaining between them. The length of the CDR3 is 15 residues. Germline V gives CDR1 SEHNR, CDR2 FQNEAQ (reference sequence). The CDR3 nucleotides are TGTGCCAGCAGCTTAGATAAAGGGGCCAATCAGCCCCAGCATTTT. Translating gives CASSLDKGANQPQHF.

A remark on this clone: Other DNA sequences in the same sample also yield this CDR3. In DNA form, the CDR3 reads TGTGCCAGCAGTGAAGTGAGGGAAACTGAAGCTTTCTTT. Amino acids: CASSEVRETEAFF. The chain carries TRBV6-1 and TRBJ1-1; D remains ambiguous. Germline V gives CDR1 MNHNS, CDR2 SASEGT. This CDR3 has 13 residues. Deletions cut 1 base from V and 5 bases from J, with 8 bases between.

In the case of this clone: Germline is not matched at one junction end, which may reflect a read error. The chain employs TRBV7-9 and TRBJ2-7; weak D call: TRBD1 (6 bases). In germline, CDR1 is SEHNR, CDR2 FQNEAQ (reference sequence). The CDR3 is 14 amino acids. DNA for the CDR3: TGTTCCAGCAGCTCACCGGGACAAACGTCCGAGCAGTACTTC. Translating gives CSSSSPGQTSEQYF.

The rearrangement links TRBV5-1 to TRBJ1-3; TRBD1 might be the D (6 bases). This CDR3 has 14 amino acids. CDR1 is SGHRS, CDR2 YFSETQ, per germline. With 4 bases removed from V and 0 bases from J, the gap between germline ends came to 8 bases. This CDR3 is CASSRQVSGNTIYF. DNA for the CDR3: TGCGCCAGCAGCCGACAGGTCTCTGGAAACACCATATATTTT.

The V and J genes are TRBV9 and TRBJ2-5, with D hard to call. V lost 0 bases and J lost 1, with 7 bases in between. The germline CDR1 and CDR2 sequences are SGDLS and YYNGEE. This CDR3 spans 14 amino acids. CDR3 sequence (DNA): TGTGCCAGCAGCGTAGGTTACATCCAAGAGACCCAGTACTTC. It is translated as CASSVGYIQETQYF. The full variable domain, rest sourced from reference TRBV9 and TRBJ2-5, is DSGVTQTPKHLITATGQRVTLRCSPRSGDLSVYWYQQSLDQGLQFLIQYYNGEERAKGNILERFSAQQFPDLHSELNLSSLELGDSALYFCASSVGYIQETQYFGPGTRLLVL.

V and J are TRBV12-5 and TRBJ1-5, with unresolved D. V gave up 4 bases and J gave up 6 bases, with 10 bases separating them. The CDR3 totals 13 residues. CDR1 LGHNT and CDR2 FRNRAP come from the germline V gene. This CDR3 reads CASGSQVTQPQHF. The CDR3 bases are TGTGCTAGTGGTTCGCAGGTAACTCAGCCCCAGCATTTT.

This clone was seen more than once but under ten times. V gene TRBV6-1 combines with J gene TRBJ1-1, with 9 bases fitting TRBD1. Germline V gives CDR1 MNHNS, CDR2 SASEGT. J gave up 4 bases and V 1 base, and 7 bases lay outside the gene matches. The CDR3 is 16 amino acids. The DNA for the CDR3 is TGTGCCAGCAGTGAAGTACGGGGACAGGGAGGCACTGAAGCTTTCTTT. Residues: CASSEVRGQGGTEAFF.

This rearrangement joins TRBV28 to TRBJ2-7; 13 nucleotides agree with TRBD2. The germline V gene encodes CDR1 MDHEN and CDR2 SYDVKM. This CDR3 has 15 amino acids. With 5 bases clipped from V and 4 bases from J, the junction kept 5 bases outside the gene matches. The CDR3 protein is CASSLTSGGAYEQYF. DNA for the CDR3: TGTGCCAGCAGTCTAACTAGCGGGGGGGCGTACGAGCAGTACTTC.

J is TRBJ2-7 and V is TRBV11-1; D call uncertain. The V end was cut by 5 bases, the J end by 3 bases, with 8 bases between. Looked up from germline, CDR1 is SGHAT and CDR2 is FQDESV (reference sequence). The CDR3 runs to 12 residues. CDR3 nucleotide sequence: TGTGCCAGCAGCCGCCAACACTACGAGCAGTACTTC. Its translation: CASSRQHYEQYF.

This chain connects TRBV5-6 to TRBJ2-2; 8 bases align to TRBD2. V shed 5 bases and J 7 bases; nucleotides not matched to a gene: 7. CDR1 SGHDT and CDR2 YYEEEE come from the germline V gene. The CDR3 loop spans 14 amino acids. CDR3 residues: CASRGNSGNGELFF. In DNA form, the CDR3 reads TGTGCCAGCAGGGGGAATAGCGGGAACGGGGAGCTGTTTTTT.

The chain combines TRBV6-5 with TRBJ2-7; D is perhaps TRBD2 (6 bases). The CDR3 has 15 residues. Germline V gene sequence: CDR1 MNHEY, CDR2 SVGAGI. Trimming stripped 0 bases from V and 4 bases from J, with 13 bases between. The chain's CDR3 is CASSYSRGAGYEQYF. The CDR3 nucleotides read TGTGCCAGCAGTTACTCGAGGGGCGCGGGGTACGAGCAGTACTTC.

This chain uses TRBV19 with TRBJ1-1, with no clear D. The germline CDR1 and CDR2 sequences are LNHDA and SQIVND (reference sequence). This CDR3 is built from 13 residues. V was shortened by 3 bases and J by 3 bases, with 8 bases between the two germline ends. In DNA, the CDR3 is TGTGCCAGTAGTATCGCGGAAGACACTGAAGCTTTCTTT. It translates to CASSIAEDTEAFF.